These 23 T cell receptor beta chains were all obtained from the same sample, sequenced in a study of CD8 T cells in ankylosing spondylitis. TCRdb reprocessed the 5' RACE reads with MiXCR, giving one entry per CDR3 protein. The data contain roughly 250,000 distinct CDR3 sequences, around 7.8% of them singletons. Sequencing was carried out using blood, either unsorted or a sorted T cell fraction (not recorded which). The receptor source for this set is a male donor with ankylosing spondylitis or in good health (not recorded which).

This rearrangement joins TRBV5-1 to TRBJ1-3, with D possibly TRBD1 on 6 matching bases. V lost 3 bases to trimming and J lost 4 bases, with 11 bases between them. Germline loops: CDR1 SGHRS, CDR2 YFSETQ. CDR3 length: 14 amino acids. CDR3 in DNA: TGCGCCAGCAGCTCCGCAGGGGACGGAAACACCATATATTTT. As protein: CASSSAGDGNTIYF.

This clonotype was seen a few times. For the CDR3, the DNA is TGTGCCAGCAGCGTACAGATGGACAATGAGCAGTTCTTC. Translating it yields CASSVQMDNEQFF. The genes are TRBV9 and TRBJ2-1; no clear D. The germline V gene has CDR1 SGDLS and CDR2 YYNGEE. This CDR3 is 13 amino acids long. Trimming cost V 1 base and J 5 bases, with 7 bases left between them.

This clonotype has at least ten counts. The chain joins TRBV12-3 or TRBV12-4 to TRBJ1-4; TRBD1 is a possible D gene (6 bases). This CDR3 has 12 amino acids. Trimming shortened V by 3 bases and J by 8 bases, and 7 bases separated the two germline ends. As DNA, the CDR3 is TGTGCCAGCAGTTTGGGGGGCGAAAAACTGTTTTTT. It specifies CASSLGGEKLFF.

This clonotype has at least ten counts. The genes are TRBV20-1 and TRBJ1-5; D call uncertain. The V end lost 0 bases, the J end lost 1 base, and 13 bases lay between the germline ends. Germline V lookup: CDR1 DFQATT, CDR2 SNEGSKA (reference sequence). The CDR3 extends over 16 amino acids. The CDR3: CSARDLATLSNQPQHF. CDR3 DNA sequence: TGCAGTGCTAGAGATCTCGCTACCCTGAGCAATCAGCCCCAGCATTTT.

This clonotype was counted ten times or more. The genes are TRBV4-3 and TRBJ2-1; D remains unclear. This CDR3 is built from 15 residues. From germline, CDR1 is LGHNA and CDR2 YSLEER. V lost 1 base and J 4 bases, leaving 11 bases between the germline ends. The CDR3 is CASSQGLGQYNEQFF. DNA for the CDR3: TGCGCCAGCAGCCAAGGCTTAGGGCAGTACAATGAGCAGTTCTTC.

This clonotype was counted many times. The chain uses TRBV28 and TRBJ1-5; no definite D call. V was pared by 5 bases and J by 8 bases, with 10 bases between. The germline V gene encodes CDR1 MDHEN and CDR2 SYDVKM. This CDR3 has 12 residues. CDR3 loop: CASSPYGKPQHF. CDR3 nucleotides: TGTGCCAGCAGTCCCTACGGTAAGCCCCAGCATTTT.

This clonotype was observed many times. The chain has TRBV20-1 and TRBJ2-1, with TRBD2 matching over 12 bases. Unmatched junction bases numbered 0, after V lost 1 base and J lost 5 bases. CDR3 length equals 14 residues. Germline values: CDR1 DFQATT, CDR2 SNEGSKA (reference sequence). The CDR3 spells CSARGLAGDNEQFF. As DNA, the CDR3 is TGCAGTGCTAGAGGACTAGCGGGAGACAATGAGCAGTTCTTC.

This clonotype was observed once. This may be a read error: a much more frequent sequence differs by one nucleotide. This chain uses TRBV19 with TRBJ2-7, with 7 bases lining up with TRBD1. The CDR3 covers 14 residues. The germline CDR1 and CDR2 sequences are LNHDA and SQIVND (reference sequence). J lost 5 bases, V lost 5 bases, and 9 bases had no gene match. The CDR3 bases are TGTGCCAGTAGTGTAAGACAGGGAACCCACGAGCAGTACTTC. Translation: CASSVRQGTHEQYF. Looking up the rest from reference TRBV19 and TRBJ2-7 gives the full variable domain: DGGITQSPKYLFRKEGQNVTLSCEQNLNHDAMYWYRQDPGQGLRLIYYSQIVNDFQKGDIAEGYSVSREKKESFPLTVTSAQKNPTAFYLCASSVRQGTHEQYFGPGTRLTVT.

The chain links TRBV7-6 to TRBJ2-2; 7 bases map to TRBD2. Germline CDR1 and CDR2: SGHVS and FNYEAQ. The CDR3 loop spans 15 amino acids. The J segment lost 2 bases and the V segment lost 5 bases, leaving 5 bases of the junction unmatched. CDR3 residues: CASSRSSGNTGELFF. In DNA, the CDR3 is TGTGCCAGCAGCCGCTCTAGCGGAAACACCGGGGAGCTGTTTTTT. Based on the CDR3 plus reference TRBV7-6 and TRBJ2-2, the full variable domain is GAGVSQSPRYKVTKRGQDVALRCDPISGHVSLYWYRQALGQGPEFLTYFNYEAQQDKSGLPNDRFSAERPEGSISTLTIQRTEQRDSAMYRCASSRSSGNTGELFFGEGSRLTVL.

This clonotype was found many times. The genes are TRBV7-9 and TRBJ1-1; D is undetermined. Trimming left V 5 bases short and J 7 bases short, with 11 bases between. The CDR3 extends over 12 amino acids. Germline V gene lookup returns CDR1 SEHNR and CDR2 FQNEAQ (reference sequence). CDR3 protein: CASSQHGDEAFF. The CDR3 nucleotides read TGTGCCAGCAGCCAACACGGAGATGAAGCTTTCTTT.

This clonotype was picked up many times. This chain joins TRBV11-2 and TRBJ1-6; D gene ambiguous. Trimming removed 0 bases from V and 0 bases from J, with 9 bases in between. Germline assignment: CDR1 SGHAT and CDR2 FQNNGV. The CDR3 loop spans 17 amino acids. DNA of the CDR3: TGTGCCAGCAGCTTAGAGGAGAGAAGCTCCTATAATTCACCCCTCCACTTT. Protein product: CASSLEERSSYNSPLHF.

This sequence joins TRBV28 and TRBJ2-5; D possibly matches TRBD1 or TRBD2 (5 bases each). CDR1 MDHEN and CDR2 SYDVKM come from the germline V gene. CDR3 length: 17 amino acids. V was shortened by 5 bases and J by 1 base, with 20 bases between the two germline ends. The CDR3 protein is CASSPPGTLGAQETQYF. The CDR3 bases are TGTGCCAGCAGTCCTCCCGGGACCCTAGGAGCCCAAGAGACCCAGTACTTC.

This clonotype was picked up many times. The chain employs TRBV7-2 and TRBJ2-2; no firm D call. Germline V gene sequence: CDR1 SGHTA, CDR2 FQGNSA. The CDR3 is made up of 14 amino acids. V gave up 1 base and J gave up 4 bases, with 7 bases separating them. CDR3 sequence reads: CASSLVPGTGELFF. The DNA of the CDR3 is TGTGCCAGCAGCTTAGTCCCGGGCACCGGGGAGCTGTTTTTT.

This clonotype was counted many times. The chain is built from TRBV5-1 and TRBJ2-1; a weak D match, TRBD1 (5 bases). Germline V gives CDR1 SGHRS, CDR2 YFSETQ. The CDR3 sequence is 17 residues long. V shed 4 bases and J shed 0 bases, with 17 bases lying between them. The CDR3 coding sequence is TGCGCCAGCAGCCGAACAGGTTCTACCCTCTCCTACAATGAGCAGTTCTTC. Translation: CASSRTGSTLSYNEQFF.

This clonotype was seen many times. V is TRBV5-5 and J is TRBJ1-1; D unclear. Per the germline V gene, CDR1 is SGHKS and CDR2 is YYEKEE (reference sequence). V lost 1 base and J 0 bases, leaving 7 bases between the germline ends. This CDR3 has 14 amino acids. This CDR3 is CASSLTPVNTEAFF. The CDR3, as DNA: TGTGCCAGCAGCTTGACGCCGGTGAACACTGAAGCTTTCTTT.

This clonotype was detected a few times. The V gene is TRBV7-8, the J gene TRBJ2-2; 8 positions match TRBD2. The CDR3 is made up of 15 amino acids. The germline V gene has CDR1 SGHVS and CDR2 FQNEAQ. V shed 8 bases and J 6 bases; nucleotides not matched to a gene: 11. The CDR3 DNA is TGTGCCAGCCCCCTTGGGGCGGGGGGACCCGGGGAGCTGTTTTTT. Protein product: CASPLGAGGPGELFF.

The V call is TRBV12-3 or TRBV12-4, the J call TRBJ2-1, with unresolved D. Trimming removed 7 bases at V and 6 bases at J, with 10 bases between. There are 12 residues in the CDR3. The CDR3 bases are TGTGCCAGCACCCTAAGGGTCAATGAGCAGTTCTTC. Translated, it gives CASTLRVNEQFF.

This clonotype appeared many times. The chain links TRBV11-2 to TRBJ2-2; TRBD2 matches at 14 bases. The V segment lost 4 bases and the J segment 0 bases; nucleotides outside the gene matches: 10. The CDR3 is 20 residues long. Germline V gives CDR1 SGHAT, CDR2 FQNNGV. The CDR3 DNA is TGTGCCAGCAGCTCCGCCCTTAGGACTAGCGGGGGGCCGAACACCGGGGAGCTGTTTTTT. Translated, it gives CASSSALRTSGGPNTGELFF. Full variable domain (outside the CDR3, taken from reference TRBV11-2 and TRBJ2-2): EAGVAQSPRYKIIEKRQSVAFWCNPISGHATLYWYQQILGQGPKLLIQFQNNGVVDDSQLPKDRFSAERLKGVDSTLKIQPAKLEDSAVYLCASSSALRTSGGPNTGELFFGEGSRLTVL.

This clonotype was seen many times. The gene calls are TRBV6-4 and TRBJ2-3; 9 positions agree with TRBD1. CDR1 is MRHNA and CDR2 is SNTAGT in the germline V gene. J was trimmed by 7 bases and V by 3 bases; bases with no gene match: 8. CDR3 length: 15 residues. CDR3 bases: TGTGCCAGCAGTGAGACCGGGACAGGGCCAAATACGCAGTATTTT. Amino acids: CASSETGTGPNTQYF.

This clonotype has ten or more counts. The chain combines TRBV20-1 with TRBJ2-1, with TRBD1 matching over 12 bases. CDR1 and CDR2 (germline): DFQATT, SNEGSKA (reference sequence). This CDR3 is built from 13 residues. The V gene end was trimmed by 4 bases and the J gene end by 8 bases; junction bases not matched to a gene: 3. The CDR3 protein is CSATGTGGYEQFF. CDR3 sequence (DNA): TGCAGTGCTACCGGGACAGGGGGCTATGAGCAGTTCTTC.

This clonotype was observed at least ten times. The CDR3 sequence is CASTTSGTSGGRADTQYF. The CDR3 nucleotides read TGCGCCAGCACTACTTCCGGGACTAGCGGGGGAAGGGCAGATACGCAGTATTTT. The gene calls are TRBV5-1 and TRBJ2-3, with 14 bases lining up with TRBD2. Germline V gives CDR1 SGHRS, CDR2 YFSETQ. This CDR3 region has 18 residues. V trimming: 6 bases; J trimming: 4 bases; junction bases outside the gene matches: 13.

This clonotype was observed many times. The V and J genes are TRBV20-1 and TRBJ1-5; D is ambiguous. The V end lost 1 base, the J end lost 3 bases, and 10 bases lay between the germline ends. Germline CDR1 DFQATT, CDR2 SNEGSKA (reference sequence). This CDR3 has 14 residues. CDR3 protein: CSARGGRDNQPQHF. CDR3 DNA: TGCAGTGCTAGAGGAGGCAGAGACAATCAGCCCCAGCATTTT.

This chain's CDR3 is CASRRTGYNYGYTF. In DNA form, the CDR3 reads TGTGCCAGTAGGCGGACAGGGTACAACTATGGCTACACCTTC. The chain is built from TRBV19 and TRBJ1-2; 8 nucleotides align to TRBD1. CDR1 is LNHDA and CDR2 is SQIVND in the germline V gene (reference sequence). J was trimmed by 2 bases and V by 6 bases; bases with no gene match: 5. The CDR3 consists of 14 residues. Supplemented by reference TRBV19 and TRBJ1-2, the full variable domain reads DGGITQSPKYLFRKEGQNVTLSCEQNLNHDAMYWYRQDPGQGLRLIYYSQIVNDFQKGDIAEGYSVSREKKESFPLTVTSAQKNPTAFYLCASRRTGYNYGYTFGSGTRLTVV.